These 15 T cell receptor beta chains came from one sample sequenced in a study of chemoradiotherapy in HPV16-positive cancers. Profiling relied on immunoSEQ multiplex PCR, and the TCRdb table lists in-frame clones only, not all of them. This table holds about 2,500 clones, over 65% found once. Sequenced here: tumor tissue, sampled from a patient who underwent chemoradiotherapy. These receptors were obtained from a human donor with HPV-associated anogenital cancer.

This sequence joins TRBV4-2 and TRBJ2-3; 8 nucleotides align to TRBD2. The CDR3 is made up of 18 amino acids. Germline V lookup: CDR1 LGHNA, CDR2 YNFKEQ. J gave up 0 bases and V 0 bases, and 8 bases lay outside the gene matches. The DNA of the CDR3 is TGTGCCAGCAGCCAAGATGGCACTAGCGGTCATAGCACAGATACGCAGTATTTT. Residues: CASSQDGTSGHSTDTQYF.

This chain joins TRBV21-1 and TRBJ2-1; the DNA was not used to check the table's D call, TRBD2. TRBV21-1 is deemed a pseudogene. The CDR3 has 20 amino acids. The CDR3 region is CASSKPASGGPTISYNEQFF. The CDR3 bases are TGTGCCAGCAGCAAACCAGCTAGCGGGGGGCCCACGATCTCCTACAATGAGCAGTTCTTC.

The rearrangement joins TRBV2 to TRBJ2-1; TRBD2 matches at 13 bases. Germline V lookup: CDR1 SNHLY, CDR2 FYNNEI. J lost 8 bases, V lost 6 bases, and 7 bases had no gene match. The CDR3 length is 15 residues. In DNA form, the CDR3 reads TGTGCCAGCAGCTCCGGGACTAGCGGGATCGATGAGCAGTTCTTC. Translating gives CASSSGTSGIDEQFF.

This clone was seen a single time. This chain connects TRBV2 to TRBJ1-2; D unclear. The CDR3 has 13 amino acids. V was clipped by 3 bases and J by 8 bases, with 13 bases between them. Germline V CDR1 and CDR2: SNHLY, FYNNEI. This chain's CDR3 is CASSEVEGGGYTF. DNA for the CDR3: TGTGCCAGCAGTGAGGTAGAGGGAGGGGGCTACACCTTC.

V and J are TRBV18 and TRBJ2-3; no firm D call. Looked up from germline, CDR1 is KGHSH and CDR2 is LQKENI. This CDR3 is built from 13 residues. Trimming removed 3 bases at V and 6 bases at J, with 10 bases between. The CDR3 loop reads CASSPTPGDTQYF. In DNA form, the CDR3 reads TGTGCCAGCTCACCGACTCCTGGGGATACGCAGTATTTT.

The gene calls are TRBV19 and TRBJ1-1; D ambiguous. The CDR3 length is 14 residues. V was trimmed by 3 bases and J by 7 bases, leaving 15 bases between them. The germline V gene encodes CDR1 LNHDA and CDR2 SQIVND (reference sequence). The CDR3: CASSMGRLSGEAFF. CDR3 nucleotides: TGTGCCAGTAGTATGGGGAGATTGTCGGGTGAAGCTTTCTTT.

The J gene is TRBJ1-1, the V gene TRBV5-8; no clear D gene. Trimming took off 3 bases at V and 0 bases at J, with 9 bases between the two ends. This CDR3 is built from 14 residues. The V gene's germline CDR1 is SGHTS and CDR2 YDEGEE. The CDR3 coding sequence is TGTGCCAGCAGCTGGATTACAGTGAACACTGAAGCTTTCTTT. Its translation: CASSWITVNTEAFF.

The V gene is TRBV29-1, the J gene TRBJ1-3, with D uncertain. The V end was cut by 0 bases, the J end by 0 bases, with 12 bases between. This CDR3 has 16 residues. Germline loops: CDR1 SQVTM, CDR2 ANQGSEA. The CDR3 here is CSVEDPRAVSGNTIYF. CDR3 DNA sequence: TGCAGCGTTGAAGACCCGAGGGCGGTCTCTGGAAACACCATATATTTT.

This clone has more than one count but fewer than ten. As DNA, the CDR3 is TGTGCCAGCAGTCCCCTTAGGGACTATGGCTACACCTTC. This encodes CASSPLRDYGYTF. V gene TRBV28 combines with J gene TRBJ1-2; D is unresolved. Trimming took 5 bases from V and 3 from J, leaving 10 bases between them. The CDR3 covers 13 residues. Looked up from germline, CDR1 is MDHEN and CDR2 is SYDVKM.

In this sample, this clone turned up once. The rearrangement links TRBV5-1 to TRBJ2-7; 9 nucleotides match TRBD2. The germline gives CDR1 SGHRS, CDR2 YFSETQ. Germline trimming cut 5 bases from V and 3 bases from J; bases unmatched to any gene: 6. CDR3 length equals 14 residues. CDR3 nucleotides: TGCGCCAGCAGTCCCGGACTAGCGCTCTACGAGCAGTACTTC. As protein: CASSPGLALYEQYF.

The chain is built from TRBV5-8 and TRBJ2-5; D uncertain. The CDR3 runs 11 residues. Germline CDR1 and CDR2: SGHTS and YDEGEE. With 9 bases removed from V and 9 bases from J, the gap between germline ends came to 15 bases. CDR3 amino acids: CATLSRKAQYF. In DNA, the CDR3 is TGTGCCACTCTATCAAGGAAGGCCCAGTACTTC.

This chain links TRBV6-4 with TRBJ2-2; 8 nucleotides line up with TRBD1. The V segment lost 4 bases and the J segment 1 base; nucleotides outside the gene matches: 2. Germline V gene sequence: CDR1 MRHNA, CDR2 SNTAGT. The CDR3 totals 15 residues. In nucleotides, the CDR3 is TGTGCCAGCAGTGTTGGGACAGGGAACACCGGGGAGCTGTTTTTT. It translates to CASSVGTGNTGELFF.

Here the CDR3 DNA reads TGTGCCAGCAGTGACGATAGCGATCCCGAGCAGTACGTC. It specifies CASSDDSDPEQYV. This chain links TRBV6-1 with TRBJ2-7; D perhaps matches TRBD2 (5 bases). The germline V gene has CDR1 MNHNS and CDR2 SASEGT. CDR3 length equals 13 residues. V was shortened by 3 bases and J by 6 bases, with 12 bases between the two germline ends.

This clone was observed a handful of times. CDR3 sequence reads: CASSPRAGELFF. DNA of the CDR3: TGTGCCAGCAGCCCCCGGGCCGGGGAGCTGTTTTTT. This chain joins TRBV9 and TRBJ2-2; D is uncertain. The CDR3 loop spans 12 amino acids. The germline V gene has CDR1 SGDLS and CDR2 YYNGEE. Trimming took off 4 bases at V and 6 bases at J, with 7 bases between the two ends.

To note about this clone: Within the sample, other DNA sequences also encode this same CDR3. V is TRBV5-1 and J is TRBJ1-1, with no clear D. The CDR3 consists of 14 residues. Germline assignment: CDR1 SGHRS and CDR2 YFSETQ. Trimming cost V 5 bases and J 0 bases, with 11 bases left between them. The CDR3 DNA reads TGCGCCAGCAGTCCTGACACCCTGAACACTGAAGCTTTCTTT. It specifies CASSPDTLNTEAFF.